This TCR beta chain appears in the sequencing data of a study of blood T cells in healthy people across ages. Study outcomes and limitations: Diversity of TCR beta per million T cells declined in a roughly linear way with age. Diversity figures derived from one million T cells were judged to underestimate the true value. Strong correlation was found linking TCR beta diversity to naive T cell percentage.

Points on this clonotype: Its antigen is as yet unknown.

With V trimmed by 2 bases and J by 10 bases, 3 bases remained unmatched. Germline CDR1 and CDR2: DFQATT and SNEGSKA (reference sequence). CDR3 length: 11 amino acids. Combining a sample-barcoded 5' primer with a J-beta primer mix, a second PCR ran for roughly 7 to 12 cycles. There were at least 2.5 million CDR3-containing paired-end reads obtained from each sample. TCRdb reanalysed the 5' RACE reads using MiXCR and keeps one entry per CDR3 protein. The top ten hold 17% of the sample, which has 870,000 or so distinct CDR3 sequences, less than 35% seen once. Sample: blood. This receptor was obtained from a woman of 80 years or more in good health. This chain links TRBV20-1 with TRBJ1-1, with TRBD1 matching 8 bases. CDR3 sequence: CSARRTGPAFF. The CDR3 region has the DNA TGCAGTGCTAGACGGACAGGGCCAGCTTTCTTT.